The table lists the clone carrying this TCR beta chain with a few counts. Its specificity is not known. The data were obtained in a study of blood T cells in healthy people across ages. Study-wide results and caveats: Older individuals had lower TCR beta diversity per million T cells (the decline was roughly linear). Naive and antigen-experienced cells could not be conclusively compared, given unsorted PBMCs.

A second PCR of about 7 to 11 cycles used a sample-barcoded 5' primer and a J-beta primer mix. TCRdb ran MiXCR on the 5' RACE reads and lists one entry per CDR3 protein. The sample lists under 1 million distinct CDR3 sequences; roughly 44% were seen once. The CDR3 runs to 14 residues. Between the trimmed V and J ends, which lost 4 bases and 2 bases, there was a span of 11 bases. CDR1 is SGHRS and CDR2 is YFSETQ in the germline V gene. The genes are TRBV5-1 and TRBJ2-3; D not resolved. The specimen was blood. The clonotype was recovered from a man aged 60 to 69 in good health. The CDR3 is CASSGLSSTDTQYF. The CDR3 DNA reads TGCGCCAGCAGCGGATTGAGTTCCACAGATACGCAGTATTTT.